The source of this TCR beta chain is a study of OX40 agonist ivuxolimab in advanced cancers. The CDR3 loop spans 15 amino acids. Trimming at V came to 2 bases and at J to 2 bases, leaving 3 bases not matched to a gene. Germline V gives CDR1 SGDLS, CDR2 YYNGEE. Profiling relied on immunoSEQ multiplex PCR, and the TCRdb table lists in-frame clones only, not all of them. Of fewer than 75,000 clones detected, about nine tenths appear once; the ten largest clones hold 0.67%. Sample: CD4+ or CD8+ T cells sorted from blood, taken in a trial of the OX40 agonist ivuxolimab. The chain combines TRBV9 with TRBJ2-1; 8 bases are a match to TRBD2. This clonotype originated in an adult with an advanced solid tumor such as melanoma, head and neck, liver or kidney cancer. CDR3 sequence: CASSVTSGAYNEQFF. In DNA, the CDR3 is TGTGCCAGCAGCGTCACTAGCGGAGCCTACAATGAGCAGTTCTTC.